The 26 T cell receptor beta chains listed next were all sequenced from one sample in a study of Graves' ophthalmopathy and Graves' hyperthyroidism. RNA transcripts provided the template for amplifying TCR beta CDR3 regions. RT-PCR with HTBI primers came first, then second-round multiplex PCR. From the multiplex PCR reads, TCRdb called clonotypes with MiXCR, one entry per CDR3 protein. The sample contains over a million distinct CDR3 sequences, about 38% of which appear only once. Sequenced input: peripheral blood or thyroid tissue (not recorded which). Every receptor here comes from an adult man with Graves' hyperthyroidism.

This clonotype was counted at least ten times. The rearrangement joins TRBV7-8 to TRBJ2-7; no clear D gene. Germline loops: CDR1 SGHVS, CDR2 FQNEAQ. The CDR3 totals 13 residues. Trimming removed 3 bases from V and 2 bases from J, with 8 bases in between. The CDR3 DNA is TGTGCCAGCAGCTTTCTAGACGCCTACGAGCAGTACTTC. Amino acids: CASSFLDAYEQYF.

Many counts were recorded for this clonotype. The chain combines TRBV30 with TRBJ2-5; 7 bases map to TRBD2. After removal of 6 bases from V and 0 bases from J, the junction contained 4 bases not matched to a gene. The CDR3 is 13 amino acids. In germline, CDR1 is GTSNPN, CDR2 SVGIG (reference sequence). This CDR3 is CACGRTYQETQYF. CDR3 coding DNA: TGTGCCTGCGGGAGGACCTACCAAGAGACCCAGTACTTC.

This clonotype was picked up many times. The rearrangement joins TRBV7-7 to TRBJ1-1; 11 bases fit TRBD1. CDR1 and CDR2 (germline): SSHAT, FNYEAQ (reference sequence). J gave up 1 base and V 5 bases, and 6 bases lay outside the gene matches. The CDR3 has 16 amino acids. The DNA for the CDR3 is TGTGCCAGCAGCACCGGGACAGGGGGTAGGAACACTGAAGCTTTCTTT. Translation gives CASSTGTGGRNTEAFF.

This clonotype was counted only a few times. This chain connects TRBV18 to TRBJ2-7, with D maybe TRBD2 (5 bases). CDR1 KGHSH and CDR2 LQKENI come from the germline V gene. V was cut by 0 bases and J by 2 bases, with 11 bases left in between. The CDR3 spans 15 residues. Here the CDR3 DNA reads TGTGCCAGCTCACCACCGGGGAGTAGCCCCTACGAGCAGTACTTC. Translation gives CASSPPGSSPYEQYF.

The chain carries TRBV7-9 and TRBJ1-2; no definite D call. CDR1 SEHNR and CDR2 FQNEAQ come from the germline V gene (reference sequence). Trimming stripped 1 base from V and 4 bases from J, with 10 bases between. This CDR3 is built from 14 residues. The CDR3 here is CASSLGPRTYGYTF. The DNA of the CDR3 is TGTGCCAGCAGCTTAGGCCCGAGGACCTATGGCTACACCTTC.

The J gene is TRBJ1-1, the V gene TRBV14, with D hard to call. Germline V gene data show CDR1 as SGHDN and CDR2 as FVKESK. The length of the CDR3 is 13 residues. The germline V and J ends were trimmed by 6 bases and 8 bases, with 16 bases remaining between them. The CDR3 reads CASRHREYKEAFF. CDR3 DNA sequence: TGTGCCAGCAGACATCGAGAGTACAAAGAAGCTTTCTTT. Using reference TRBV14 and TRBJ1-1 for the parts outside the CDR3, the full variable domain is EAGVTQFPSHSVIEKGQTVTLRCDPISGHDNLYWYRRVMGKEIKFLLHFVKESKQDESGMPNNRFLAERTGGTYSTLKVQPAELEDSGVYFCASRHREYKEAFFGQGTRLTVV.

This clonotype was picked up many times. The chain joins TRBV25-1 to TRBJ2-5, with D perhaps given as TRBD1 or TRBD2 (5 bases each). The V end was cut by 1 base, the J end by 5 bases, with 11 bases between. The CDR3 is 14 residues long. Per germline, CDR1 MGHDK and CDR2 SYGVNS. For the CDR3, the DNA is TGTGCCAGCAGTGAATTCCCGGGGCGGGAGACCCAGTACTTC. It encodes CASSEFPGRETQYF.

This clonotype occurred many times. The V call is TRBV29-1, the J call TRBJ1-1; D uncertain. This CDR3 region has 13 residues. Germline V gene lookup returns CDR1 SQVTM and CDR2 ANQGSEA. Trimming cost V 8 bases and J 2 bases, with 15 bases left between them. In DNA, the CDR3 is TGCAGCTCTAGGGAGACACTTAACACTGAAGCTTTCTTT. Translated, it gives CSSRETLNTEAFF.

Many counts were recorded for this clonotype. The V call is TRBV9, the J call TRBJ1-6; TRBD1 matches 8 bases. The CDR3 sequence is 15 residues long. With V trimmed by 5 bases and J by 7 bases, 8 bases remained unmatched. The V gene's germline CDR1 is SGDLS and CDR2 YYNGEE. The CDR3 bases are TGTGCCAGCAGTCCCGGACAGGGAAAAAATTCACCCCTCCACTTT. This gives the protein CASSPGQGKNSPLHF.

The chain employs TRBV6-5 and TRBJ2-5, with D possibly being TRBD1 or TRBD2 (5 bases each). Trimming shortened V by 6 bases and J by 2 bases, and 13 bases separated the two germline ends. The CDR3 loop spans 14 amino acids. The germline V gene has CDR1 MNHEY and CDR2 SVGAGI. CDR3 in DNA: TGTGCCAGCAGGAAGGGGACGGATCAAGAGACCCAGTACTTC. It encodes CASRKGTDQETQYF.

This clonotype appeared many times. J is TRBJ1-5 and V is TRBV7-9, with unresolved D. The CDR3 runs to 13 residues. Germline V gene data show CDR1 as SEHNR and CDR2 as FQNEAQ (reference sequence). V was shortened by 4 bases and J by 4 bases, with 8 bases between the two germline ends. CDR3 DNA: TGTGCCAGCAGCTCGGGAATTAATCAGCCCCAGCATTTT. Translation gives CASSSGINQPQHF.

Turning to this clonotype: A read error may explain this, as a much larger clone is one base away. This is likely a read error, given that the CDR3 carries no conserved phenylalanine or tryptophan at its end. The rearrangement joins TRBV10-3 to TRBJ1-6; D unclear. This CDR3 region has 15 residues. Germline assignment: CDR1 ENHRY and CDR2 SYGVKD. The CDR3 region is CASSYDLSYNSPLHL. CDR3 coding DNA: TGTGCCAGCAGTTATGACCTCTCCTATAATTCACCCCTCCACCTT.

This clonotype has ten or more counts. The V call is TRBV7-8, the J call TRBJ1-1, with D possibly TRBD1 on 5 matching bases. The CDR3 runs to 15 residues. The ends were cut back, 3 bases at V and 5 bases at J, with 16 bases in the middle. Germline V lookup: CDR1 SGHVS, CDR2 FQNEAQ. The CDR3, as DNA: TGTGCCAGCAGCTTCGGTCGGGCGGGGGGGACTGAAGCTTTCTTT. This sequence encodes CASSFGRAGGTEAFF.

The rearrangement links TRBV12-3 or TRBV12-4 to TRBJ2-1; 7 nucleotides line up with TRBD1. Trimming cost V 6 bases and J 0 bases; bases outside gene matches: 5. This CDR3 comprises 15 residues. The CDR3 protein is CASSSGQISYNEQFF. CDR3 nucleotide sequence: TGTGCCAGCAGCTCGGGACAGATCTCCTACAATGAGCAGTTCTTC.

V usage is TRBV2 and J usage is TRBJ2-7; 12 positions agree with TRBD1. Per germline, CDR1 SNHLY and CDR2 FYNNEI. The J segment lost 3 bases and the V segment lost 5 bases, leaving 17 bases of the junction unmatched. This CDR3 is built from 19 residues. The CDR3 is CASSSPGSPGQGAIYEQYF. In DNA form, the CDR3 reads TGTGCCAGCAGTTCGCCGGGCTCCCCGGGACAGGGGGCCATCTACGAGCAGTACTTC.

This clonotype has a count of ten or more. The chain is built from TRBV7-6 and TRBJ2-5, with D possibly matching TRBD1 (6 bases). The V end lost 5 bases, the J end lost 1 base, and 11 bases lay between the germline ends. Germline V gene sequence: CDR1 SGHVS, CDR2 FNYEAQ. The CDR3 consists of 14 residues. This CDR3 is CASSPGTIQETQYF. The DNA of the CDR3 is TGTGCCAGCAGCCCGGGGACAATCCAAGAGACCCAGTACTTC. Together with reference TRBV7-6 and TRBJ2-5, the CDR3 gives the full variable domain: GAGVSQSPRYKVTKRGQDVALRCDPISGHVSLYWYRQALGQGPEFLTYFNYEAQQDKSGLPNDRFSAERPEGSISTLTIQRTEQRDSAMYRCASSPGTIQETQYFGPGTRLLVL.

This clonotype was seen ten or more times. The chain is built from TRBV7-9 and TRBJ1-4; TRBD1 agrees at 11 bases. Germline loops: CDR1 SEHNR, CDR2 FQNEAQ (reference sequence). The trim removed 5 bases at V and 7 bases at J, leaving 6 bases unmatched. The CDR3 totals 15 residues. CDR3 region: CASSGTGGSREKLFF. The CDR3 DNA follows: TGTGCCAGCAGCGGGACAGGGGGGAGTCGTGAAAAACTGTTTTTT.

This chain uses TRBV5-6 with TRBJ1-5; 10 positions match TRBD1. There are 18 residues in the CDR3. The germline gives CDR1 SGHDT, CDR2 YYEEEE. V shed 4 bases, J shed 3 bases, and the junction held 13 bases outside the gene matches. DNA for the CDR3: TGTGCCAGCAGCAATTTCGAAGGACAGGGGGGTACCAATCAGCCCCAGCATTTT. Its protein product is CASSNFEGQGGTNQPQHF.

This clonotype is a singleton in its sample. V usage is TRBV29-1 and J usage is TRBJ2-5, with D tentatively TRBD2 (6 bases). Trimming cost V 8 bases and J 2 bases, with 12 bases left between them. CDR1 and CDR2 (germline): SQVTM, ANQGSEA. The CDR3 loop spans 12 amino acids. CDR3 coding DNA: TGCAGCTTAGGAGGGAATCAAGAGACCCAGTACTTC. The encoded protein is CSLGGNQETQYF. The whole variable domain, filled in from reference TRBV29-1 and TRBJ2-5, reads SAVISQKPSRDICQRGTSLTIQCQVDSQVTMMFWYRQQPGQSLTLIATANQGSEATYESGFVIDKFPISRPNLTFSTLTVSNMSPEDSSIYLCSLGGNQETQYFGPGTRLLVL.

This clonotype was counted only a few times. The V gene is TRBV29-1, the J gene TRBJ1-2, with 8 bases that match TRBD1. V shed 1 base, J shed 6 bases, and the junction held 4 bases outside the gene matches. This CDR3 comprises 13 residues. Germline V gene sequence: CDR1 SQVTM, CDR2 ANQGSEA. CDR3 residues: CSVEGQGFDGYTF. The CDR3 DNA reads TGCAGCGTTGAAGGACAGGGGTTCGATGGCTACACCTTC.

This clonotype has a count of ten or more. The chain couples TRBV6-1 to TRBJ1-3; a weak D match, TRBD1 (6 bases). CDR3 length equals 13 residues. Trimming removed 8 bases from V and 0 bases from J, with 8 bases in between. Germline loops: CDR1 MNHNS, CDR2 SASEGT. This CDR3 is CASGQSSGNTIYF. DNA for the CDR3: TGTGCCAGCGGACAGAGCTCTGGAAACACCATATATTTT.

This clonotype was detected a few times. Germline and junction disagree at one end, which may indicate a read error. The chain couples TRBV2 to TRBJ2-7, with no clear D. Per the germline V gene, CDR1 is SNHLY and CDR2 is FYNNEI. The CDR3 loop spans 17 amino acids. CDR3 sequence: CATSDASQGGFVYEQYF. The CDR3 bases are TGTGCCACCAGTGACGCCTCCCAAGGTGGTTTCGTCTACGAGCAGTACTTC.

This clonotype was detected ten times or more. J is TRBJ2-7 and V is TRBV14; D uncertain. This CDR3 has 12 residues. V was shortened by 0 bases and J by 4 bases, with 4 bases between the two germline ends. Germline V CDR1 and CDR2: SGHDN, FVKESK. The CDR3 DNA sequence: TGTGCCAGCAGCCAAGATGGGTACGAGCAGTACTTC. Its translation: CASSQDGYEQYF.

A few counts support this clonotype. The chain carries TRBV4-1 and TRBJ1-5; 7 nucleotides agree with TRBD1. CDR1 is MGHRA and CDR2 is YSYEKL in the germline V gene. This CDR3 comprises 17 residues. V lost 0 bases to trimming and J lost 1 base; unmatched junction nucleotides: 6. The CDR3 DNA is TGCGCCAGCAGCCAAGATGGACACAGGGGAAGCAATCAGCCCCAGCATTTT. Its translation is CASSQDGHRGSNQPQHF.

This rearrangement joins TRBV20-1 to TRBJ1-5; weak D call: TRBD1 (5 bases). Germline V CDR1 and CDR2: DFQATT, SNEGSKA (reference sequence). The length of the CDR3 is 13 residues. The CDR3 DNA is TGCAACGCCCCGGAGGGCAGGGAACAGCCCCAGCATTTT. This gives the protein CNAPEGREQPQHF.

This chain uses TRBV20-1 with TRBJ1-4, with 9 bases lining up with TRBD1. The CDR3 covers 14 residues. Trimming at V came to 6 bases and at J to 10 bases, leaving 12 bases not matched to a gene. Germline CDR1 is DFQATT and CDR2 is SNEGSKA (reference sequence). The CDR3 here is CSAINRGRVGKLFF. DNA for the CDR3: TGCAGTGCGATAAACAGGGGGCGAGTTGGAAAACTGTTTTTT.